This T cell receptor beta chain was captured in a study of blood T cell repertoires in COVID-19. Study as a whole: The origin of the acute and convalescent COVID-19 samples was the United States, Italy and Spain. Sample material is recorded as cDNA or gDNA derived from T cells, B-cell-depleted T cells, or PBMCs.

CDR1 LGHDT and CDR2 YNNKEL come from the germline V gene (reference sequence). The V and J ends lost 4 bases and 7 bases, in that order; junction bases with no gene match: 2. This CDR3 spans 14 amino acids. Which cohort a participant joined came from the clinical history participants gave. How the authors handled the data: Nucleated cell number was recorded as an estimate derived from reference gene primer amplification. The assay was immunoSEQ multiplex PCR, and TCRdb's table has in-frame clones only and misses some. Clonal size and the V and J genes are those of that table, whereas D and trimming came from the DNA. The repertoire includes about 320,000 clones, about 92% of them detected once, and roughly 2.6% sits in the top ten.

The chain recombines TRBV3-1 (or the pseudogene TRBV3-2) with TRBJ2-3, with 13 bases identical to TRBD2. Sequencing used PBMCs or T cells enriched from blood (not recorded which). The origin of this receptor is a man aged 60 to 69 who had recovered from COVID-19. CDR3 in DNA: TGTGCCAGCAGCCCGGGACTAGCGGGGTATACGCAGTATTTT. The encoded protein is CASSPGLAGYTQYF.